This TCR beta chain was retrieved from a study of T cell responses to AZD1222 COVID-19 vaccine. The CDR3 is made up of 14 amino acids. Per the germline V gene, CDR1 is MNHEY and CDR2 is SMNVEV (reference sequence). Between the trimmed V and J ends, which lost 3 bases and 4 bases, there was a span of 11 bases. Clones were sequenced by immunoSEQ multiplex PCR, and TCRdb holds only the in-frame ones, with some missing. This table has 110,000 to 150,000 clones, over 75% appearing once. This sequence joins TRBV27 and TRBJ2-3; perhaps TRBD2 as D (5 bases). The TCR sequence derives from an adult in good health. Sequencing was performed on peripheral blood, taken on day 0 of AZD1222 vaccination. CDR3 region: CASSLRVAADTQYF. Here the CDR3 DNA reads TGTGCCAGCAGTTTGCGGGTAGCAGCAGATACGCAGTATTTT.